What follows is one TCR beta chain and its context. Its antigen is undetermined. This sample stems from a study of T cell repertoires in ileal Crohn's disease. Findings and caveats of the study: Clonal expansions were more frequent in active smokers than non-smokers at surgery.

Included were adult ileal or ileocolonic Crohn's patients indicated for ileocolonic resection. Germline values: CDR1 SGHRS, CDR2 YFSETQ. This CDR3 region has 16 residues. The V end was cut by 1 base, the J end by 0 bases, with 12 bases between. The method was immunoSEQ multiplex PCR; TCRdb's version includes in-frame clones alone and lacks a portion of them. The sample includes fewer than 10,000 clones, just over 75% seen only once; the top ten take about 25%. V and J are TRBV5-1 and TRBJ2-3; D is ambiguous. This TCR derives from an adult with Crohn's disease. Sequenced input: ileal tissue. CDR3 DNA sequence: TGCGCCAGCAGCTTGACTACTTTGGGTAGCACAGATACGCAGTATTTT. Translated, it gives CASSLTTLGSTDTQYF.